Listed below are T cell receptor beta chains from one sample, sequenced in a study of blood T cell repertoires in COVID-19. TCRdb keeps only in-frame clones here, not all; method: immunoSEQ multiplex PCR. Here the sample spans roughly 65,000 clones, roughly three quarters being singletons. Sequencing was done on a sample of peripheral blood. Receptor source: a man older than 75 with acute or convalescent COVID-19. Each CDR3 is given with its conserved first and last residue. The order of the fields is V gene, clone size, D gene, J gene, CDR3 DNA, CDR3 protein. The D gene is left open where the match is weak. Rows may omit the clone size; those that give it use once, few, many or a size class.

TRBV3-1/TRBV3-2	.	.	TRBJ2-2	TGTGCCAGCAGCCAGTCCCTAGACGGGGAGCTGTTTTTT	CASSQSLDGELFF
TRBV12-3/TRBV12-4	.	.	TRBJ2-1	TGTGCCAGCAGTCTCGGGACAAGACCGTTCTTC	CASSLGTRPFF
TRBV6-5	.	TRBD1	TRBJ1-1	TGTGCCAGCAGTCTAGACAGGGACACTGAAGCTTTCTTT	CASSLDRDTEAFF
TRBV28	few	.	TRBJ1-1	TGTGCCAGCAGTTTAATATCTGGGGCTTCAGATCAAACTGAAGCTTTCTTT	CASSLISGASDQTEAFF
TRBV9	.	.	TRBJ1-3	TGTGCCAGCAGCGTAGGCACAGGGATCTCTGGAAACACCATATATTTT	CASSVGTGISGNTIYF
TRBV30	.	TRBD1	TRBJ1-2	TGTGCCTGGGACAAACCGGGCACAGGGGACTATGGCTACACCTTC	CAWDKPGTGDYGYTF
TRBV5-1	.	.	TRBJ2-1	TGCGCCAGCAGCTTGGGAGGGGGTGATTCCTACAATGAGCAGTTCTTC	CASSLGGGDSYNEQFF
TRBV6-2/TRBV6-3	.	.	TRBJ1-5	TGTGCCAGCAGTTACTCGGGGGCTAGTCAGCCCCAGCATTTT	CASSYSGASQPQHF
TRBV21-1	few	.	TRBJ2-1	TGTGCCAGCAGCAAAGATGGTAGCGGGAACAATGAGCAGTTCTTC	CASSKDGSGNNEQFF
TRBV5-4	.	TRBD2	TRBJ2-1	TGTGCCAGCAGCCCCCGGGCGGGAGGGTCCTACAATGAGCAGTTCTTC	CASSPRAGGSYNEQFF
TRBV6-2/TRBV6-3	.	.	TRBJ2-7	TGTGCCAGCAGTTTCTTGCCAGCTAAGCGCTACGAGCAGTACTTC	CASSFLPAKRYEQYF
TRBV3-1/TRBV3-2	once	.	TRBJ2-3	TGTGCCAGCAGCCTCCACGGGGTTAGTGGGAGGAGCACAGATACGCAGTATTTT	CASSLHGVSGRSTDTQYF
TRBV19	.	.	TRBJ1-4	TGTGCCAGCCAAGGACTGGATGAAAAACTGTTTTTT	CASQGLDEKLFF
TRBV7-8	.	.	TRBJ2-7	TGTGCCAGCACCCAGACGAGGCGCTCCTACGAGCAGTACTTC	CASTQTRRSYEQYF
TRBV5-6	.	.	TRBJ2-6	TGTGCCAGCAGCCCGATCACAGCCTCCACCGACTCTGGGGCCAACGTCCTGACTTTC	CASSPITASTDSGANVLTF
TRBV7-8	.	.	TRBJ2-7	TGTGCCAGCAGCTTAAGCATGTATCGCGAGCAGTACTTC	CASSLSMYREQYF
TRBV28	.	TRBD2	TRBJ2-7	TGTGCCAGCAGTTCCTGGTCCCTAGCGGGAGGGCCGGGTGAGCAGTACTTC	CASSSWSLAGGPGEQYF
TRBV5-1	.	.	TRBJ1-1	TGCGCCAGCAGCTTGTTTCAGGGGAACACTGAAGCTTTCTTT	CASSLFQGNTEAFF
TRBV4-3	few	.	TRBJ1-2	TGCGCCAGCAGCCAAGATATTCTCAGGGTTGTTGGCTACACCTTC	CASSQDILRVVGYTF
TRBV3-1/TRBV3-2	.	.	TRBJ1-2	TGTGCCAGCAGTCGAGGGCGGGGCTACACCTTC	CASSRGRGYTF
TRBV5-1	.	TRBD2	TRBJ2-7	TGCGCCAGCAGGGCCGGGACTAGCGGTTACGAGCAGTACTTC	CASRAGTSGYEQYF
TRBV7-9	.	TRBD1	TRBJ1-2	TGTGCCAGCAGCACCGGACAGGGGTATGGCTACACCTTC	CASSTGQGYGYTF
TRBV27	.	.	TRBJ2-7	TGTGCCAGCAGGCCAGGGATTTCCCACGAGCAGTACTTC	CASRPGISHEQYF
TRBV28	.	TRBD2	TRBJ2-3	TGTGCCAGCAGTGTGACTAGCGGGAGAGCAGATACGCAGTATTTT	CASSVTSGRADTQYF
TRBV28	.	.	TRBJ2-5	TGTGCCAGCAGTTCTAACAGGGGAGGAAGGTACTTC	CASSSNRGGRYF
TRBV4-3	.	TRBD2	TRBJ2-3	TGCGCCAGCAGCCAAAAAACCACTAGCGGGTCCACAGATACGCAGTATTTT	CASSQKTTSGSTDTQYF